The T cell receptor beta chain described here comes from a study of metastatic and nonmetastatic thyroid tumors. About the study: Samples came from malignant and benign thyroid patients, and repertoires were compared across blood and tumor or nodule tissue.

Broader study findings: The reported finding was significantly higher TCR beta diversity in malignant thyroid tumors relative to benign nodules, in blood and tumor.

Germline CDR1 reads DFQATT; CDR2 reads SNEGSKA (reference sequence). CDR3 length equals 14 residues. V lost 1 base to trimming and J lost 4 bases; unmatched junction nucleotides: 2. Patients were all untreated before their thyroid surgery. As for this clone: No antigen is known for it.

As originally analysed: Differences in CDR3 between clinicopathological groups were drawn on to build a classifier intended to discriminate distant-metastatic papillary thyroid cancer patients. MiXCR was used by TCRdb to re-call the PCR reads. TCRdb's processing, not the authors' own work, is the source of the V and J calls. In the table there are about 22,000 clones, approximately 20% of which are singletons. The chain has TRBV20-1 and TRBJ2-5; 11 bases line up with TRBD1. Sample: blood. The TCR sequence derives from a male donor with papillary thyroid cancer or a benign thyroid nodule (not recorded which). Some clones in this sample may be carry-over from other donors' samples. CDR3 protein: CSARGGTGGETQYF. The DNA of the CDR3 is TGCAGTGCTAGAGGAGGGACAGGGGGAGAGACCCAGTACTTC.